These 16 T cell receptor beta chains share one sample of origin, sequenced in a study of cytomegalovirus exposure and HLA in healthy donors. A multiplex PCR was run with 60 Vbeta primers and 13 Jbeta primers. Clones were read by immunoSEQ multiplex PCR, and TCRdb kept only the in-frame ones, dropping some. The sample has 90,000 to 140,000 clones, nearly 85% seen once. The sequenced sample consisted of PBMCs. The receptor source for this set is a man younger than 35 in good health and CMV-seronegative.

The chain joins TRBV18 to TRBJ1-5; D is undetermined. This CDR3 contains 14 residues. The ends were cut back, 6 bases at V and 3 bases at J, with 12 bases in the middle. Germline V gene sequence: CDR1 KGHSH, CDR2 LQKENI. CDR3 DNA sequence: TGTGCCAGCTCCCCTGAGGCAGCCAATCAGCCCCAGCATTTT. It encodes CASSPEAANQPQHF.

The V gene is TRBV27, the J gene TRBJ2-7, with D maybe TRBD1 (6 bases). The V end lost 3 bases, the J end lost 0 bases, and 9 bases lay between the germline ends. Germline values: CDR1 MNHEY, CDR2 SMNVEV (reference sequence). This CDR3 is 14 amino acids long. Here the CDR3 reads CASSFRQASYEQYF. DNA of the CDR3: TGTGCCAGCAGTTTTCGACAGGCCTCCTACGAGCAGTACTTC.

V gene TRBV19 combines with J gene TRBJ1-1; TRBD1 aligns across 7 bases. This CDR3 contains 14 residues. V trimming: 3 bases; J trimming: 1 base; junction bases outside the gene matches: 2. CDR1 LNHDA and CDR2 SQIVND come from the germline V gene (reference sequence). The CDR3 loop reads CASSMGQPNTEAFF. The DNA for the CDR3 is TGTGCCAGTAGTATGGGACAGCCGAACACTGAAGCTTTCTTT. Full variable domain (outside the CDR3, taken from reference TRBV19 and TRBJ1-1): DGGITQSPKYLFRKEGQNVTLSCEQNLNHDAMYWYRQDPGQGLRLIYYSQIVNDFQKGDIAEGYSVSREKKESFPLTVTSAQKNPTAFYLCASSMGQPNTEAFFGQGTRLTVV.

This clone was picked up one time. The chain links TRBV6-6 to TRBJ1-1; tentatively, D is TRBD1 (5 bases). The V end lost 6 bases, the J end lost 11 bases, and 19 bases lay between the germline ends. This CDR3 spans 13 amino acids. CDR1 is MNHNY, CDR2 SVGAGI, per germline (reference sequence). CDR3 in amino acids: CASRPVQGTPAFF. CDR3 nucleotides: TGTGCCAGCAGGCCAGTCCAGGGTACGCCGGCTTTCTTT.

The chain links TRBV9 to TRBJ2-1; TRBD2 agrees at 7 bases. This CDR3 is 16 amino acids long. Germline trimming cut 0 bases from V and 1 base from J; bases unmatched to any gene: 4. Germline V gene data show CDR1 as SGDLS and CDR2 as YYNGEE. The CDR3 sequence: CASSVAGSGSYNEQFF. The DNA for the CDR3 is TGTGCCAGCAGCGTAGCTGGTAGCGGGTCCTACAATGAGCAGTTCTTC.

J is TRBJ2-7 and V is TRBV13, with 8 bases matching TRBD2. The V gene end was trimmed by 5 bases and the J gene end by 7 bases; junction bases not matched to a gene: 13. The germline V gene has CDR1 PRHDT and CDR2 FYEKMQ (reference sequence). The CDR3 sequence is 15 residues long. DNA for the CDR3: TGTGCCAGCAGCGGACTGGGGGCCCGGGGGGGGGAGCAGTACTTC. Protein product: CASSGLGARGGEQYF.

The chain couples TRBV4-1 to TRBJ2-1; 9 positions agree with TRBD1. The CDR3 totals 17 residues. Germline V gene sequence: CDR1 MGHRA, CDR2 YSYEKL. J gave up 4 bases and V 1 base, and 8 bases lay outside the gene matches. CDR3 amino acids: CASSQGTGASTYNEQFF. CDR3 nucleotide sequence: TGCGCCAGCAGCCAAGGGACAGGGGCGAGCACGTACAATGAGCAGTTCTTC.

J is TRBJ2-1 and V is TRBV28; 10 bases match TRBD2. V lost 3 bases to trimming and J lost 0 bases; unmatched junction nucleotides: 2. The CDR3 totals 16 residues. Germline assignment: CDR1 MDHEN and CDR2 SYDVKM. DNA for the CDR3: TGTGCCAGCAGTTTGGTAGCGGGAGGCTCCTACAATGAGCAGTTCTTC. Residues: CASSLVAGGSYNEQFF.

This sequence joins TRBV6-5 and TRBJ1-1, with D possibly TRBD1 on 5 matching bases. The CDR3 is 15 amino acids. Per the germline V gene, CDR1 is MNHEY and CDR2 is SVGAGI. Trimming took off 4 bases at V and 4 bases at J, with 16 bases between the two ends. The CDR3 is CASSSHGGASTEAFF. As DNA, the CDR3 is TGTGCCAGCAGTTCCCATGGTGGGGCGAGCACTGAAGCTTTCTTT.

The chain employs TRBV25-1 and TRBJ1-1; 11 bases are a match to TRBD1. This CDR3 contains 15 residues. Unmatched junction bases numbered 1, after V lost 0 bases and J lost 4 bases. Germline-derived CDR1 and CDR2 are MGHDK and SYGVNS. The CDR3 reads CASSEYGTGGTEAFF. As DNA, the CDR3 is TGTGCCAGCAGTGAATACGGGACAGGGGGCACTGAAGCTTTCTTT. Drawing the rest from reference TRBV25-1 and TRBJ1-1, the complete variable domain is EADIYQTPRYLVIGTGKKITLECSQTMGHDKMYWYQQDPGMELHLIHYSYGVNSTEKGDLSSESTVSRIRTEHFPLTLESARPSHTSQYLCASSEYGTGGTEAFFGQGTRLTVV.

This clone showed up just once. The V and J genes are TRBV28 and TRBJ2-7; TRBD2 aligns across 7 bases. There are 15 residues in the CDR3. Germline lookup yields CDR1 MDHEN and CDR2 SYDVKM. Unmatched junction bases numbered 8, after V lost 5 bases and J lost 1 base. CDR3 coding DNA: TGTGCCAGCAGTCAAGAGCGCGGGGGATCCTACGAGCAGTACTTC. It is translated as CASSQERGGSYEQYF.

J is TRBJ2-1 and V is TRBV6-1; 11 bases are a match to TRBD1. CDR1 and CDR2 from the germline V gene are MNHNS and SASEGT. The CDR3 spans 17 residues. V dropped 4 bases and J dropped 8; count of bases not matched to a gene: 13. CDR3 sequence (DNA): TGTGCCAGCAGTGCCCGGGACAGGGGGACGTTTCGAGATGAGCAGTTCTTC. Amino acid sequence: CASSARDRGTFRDEQFF.

The chain joins TRBV27 to TRBJ2-3; the D gene is possibly TRBD2 (5 bases). Germline V lookup: CDR1 MNHEY, CDR2 SMNVEV (reference sequence). The CDR3 has 14 residues. V lost 3 bases and J 3 bases, leaving 10 bases between the germline ends. The CDR3 nucleotides are TGTGCCAGCAGTTTCGCACTAGGGACAGATACGCAGTATTTT. It translates to CASSFALGTDTQYF.

CDR3 nucleotide sequence: TGTGCCAGCAGCTTCGTGGGACAGACGGTGGGCTACACCTTC. Translated: CASSFVGQTVGYTF. The chain links TRBV28 to TRBJ1-2; 7 bases agree with TRBD1. J was trimmed by 8 bases and V by 6 bases; bases with no gene match: 12. This CDR3 contains 14 residues. Germline lookup yields CDR1 MDHEN and CDR2 SYDVKM.

This chain uses TRBV4-3 with TRBJ2-5, with D possibly being TRBD1 (6 bases). Germline lookup yields CDR1 LGHNA and CDR2 YSLEER. The CDR3 is made up of 15 amino acids. Trimming pared 1 base from V and 3 bases from J, leaving 12 bases between. CDR3 protein: CASSQGEGQKETQYF. CDR3 DNA: TGCGCCAGCAGCCAAGGCGAAGGACAGAAAGAGACCCAGTACTTC.

J is TRBJ2-6 and V is TRBV30, with D possibly matching TRBD1 (6 bases). The V end lost 5 bases, the J end lost 4 bases, and 15 bases lay between the germline ends. Germline values: CDR1 GTSNPN, CDR2 SVGIG (reference sequence). The CDR3 is made up of 15 amino acids. The CDR3: CAWDRQPLGANVLTF. CDR3 DNA sequence: TGTGCCTGGGACAGGCAACCGTTAGGGGCCAACGTCCTGACTTTC.